The T cell receptor (beta chain) described here comes from a study of blood T cell repertoires in COVID-19. Study as a whole: Italy, Spain and the United States were the sources of the convalescent and acute COVID-19 samples. In each case, the material was cDNA or gDNA derived from T cells, B-cell-depleted T cells, or PBMCs.

In the study's own analysis: By means of reference gene primer amplification, nucleated cell counts were estimated. Repertoires were generated with immunoSEQ multiplex PCR, while TCRdb's copy carries only in-frame clones and drops some. The DNA gave D and trimming, while V, J and clone size come from that table. Of fewer than 300,000 clones listed, approximately 90% are singletons. Looked up from germline, CDR1 is SGHRS and CDR2 is YFSETQ. Trimming stripped 2 bases from V and 5 bases from J, with 18 bases between. The CDR3 consists of 16 residues. Sequenced material: peripheral blood. The rearrangement uses TRBV5-1 and TRBJ2-3, with D perhaps TRBD2 (6 bases). This TCR derives from a man aged 60-69 years who had recovered from COVID-19. The CDR3 sequence: CASSLIIGGYLDTQYF. The CDR3 region has the DNA TGCGCCAGCAGCTTAATTATCGGGGGATATCTAGATACGCAGTATTTT.